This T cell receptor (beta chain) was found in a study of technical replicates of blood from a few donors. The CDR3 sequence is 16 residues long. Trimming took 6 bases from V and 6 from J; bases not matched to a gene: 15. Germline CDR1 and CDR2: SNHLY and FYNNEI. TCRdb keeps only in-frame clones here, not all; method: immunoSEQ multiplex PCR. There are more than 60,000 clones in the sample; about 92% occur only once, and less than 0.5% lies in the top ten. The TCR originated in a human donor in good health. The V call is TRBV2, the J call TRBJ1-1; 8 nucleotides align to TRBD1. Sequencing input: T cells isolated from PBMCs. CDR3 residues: CASSDRTGRGKSEAFF. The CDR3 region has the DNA TGTGCCAGCAGCGATAGGACAGGGCGGGGTAAATCTGAAGCTTTCTTT. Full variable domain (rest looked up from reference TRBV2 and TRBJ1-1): EPEVTQTPSHQVTQMGQEVILRCVPISNHLYFYWYRQILGQKVEFLVSFYNNEISEKSEIFDDQFSVERPDGSNFTLKIRSTKLEDSAMYFCASSDRTGRGKSEAFFGQGTRLTVV.